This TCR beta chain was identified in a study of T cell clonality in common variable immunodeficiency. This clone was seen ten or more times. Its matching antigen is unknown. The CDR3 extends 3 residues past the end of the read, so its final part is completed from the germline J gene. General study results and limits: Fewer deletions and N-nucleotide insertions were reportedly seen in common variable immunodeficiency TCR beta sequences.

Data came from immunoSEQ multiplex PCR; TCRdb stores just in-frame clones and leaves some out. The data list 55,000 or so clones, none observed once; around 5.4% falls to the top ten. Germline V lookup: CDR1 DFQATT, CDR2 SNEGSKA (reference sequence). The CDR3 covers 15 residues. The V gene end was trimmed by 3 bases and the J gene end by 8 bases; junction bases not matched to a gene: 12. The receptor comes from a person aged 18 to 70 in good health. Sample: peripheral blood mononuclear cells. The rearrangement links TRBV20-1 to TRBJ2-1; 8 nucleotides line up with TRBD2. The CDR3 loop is CSASGAGAFYDEQFF. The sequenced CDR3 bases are TGCAGTGCTAGCGGAGCGGGAGCCTTTTACGATGAG.